Below are 19 T cell receptor beta chains sequenced from a single sample in a study of T cell responses to AZD1222 COVID-19 vaccine. Produced via immunoSEQ multiplex PCR; TCRdb's table is partial and in-frame only. There are some 150,000 clones in the sample; over 90% occur only once, and more than 0.85% lies in the top ten. The source was peripheral blood, collected on day 0 of MenACWY control vaccination. The receptors were sampled from an adult in good health.

The CDR3 DNA reads as TGTGCCAGCCGGGGCCGGACAGGGGATGCTGAAGCTTTCTTT. Translating it yields CASRGRTGDAEAFF. The chain joins TRBV6-5 to TRBJ1-1, with 9 bases fitting TRBD1. The trim removed 8 bases at V and 6 bases at J, leaving 10 bases unmatched. The CDR3 is made up of 14 amino acids. Germline V gene lookup returns CDR1 MNHEY and CDR2 SVGAGI.

The genes are TRBV13 and TRBJ2-7, with D unclear. The germline gives CDR1 PRHDT, CDR2 FYEKMQ (reference sequence). The CDR3 has 13 amino acids. Trimming took off 0 bases at V and 5 bases at J, with 8 bases between the two ends. The CDR3 protein is CASSLGRYDEQYF. As DNA, the CDR3 is TGTGCCAGCAGCTTAGGAAGGTACGACGAGCAGTACTTC. Full variable domain (missing parts from reference TRBV13 and TRBJ2-7): AAGVIQSPRHLIKEKRETATLKCYPIPRHDTVYWYQQGPGQDPQFLISFYEKMQSDKGSIPDRFSAQQFSDYHSELNMSSLELGDSALYFCASSLGRYDEQYFGPGTRLTVT.

The V gene is TRBV4-1, the J gene TRBJ2-7; the match to TRBD1 covers 10 bases. This CDR3 region has 14 residues. With 0 bases clipped from V and 7 bases from J, the junction kept 3 bases outside the gene matches. Germline V lookup: CDR1 MGHRA, CDR2 YSYEKL. The CDR3 reads CASSQEGQGPEQYF. In nucleotides, the CDR3 is TGCGCCAGCAGCCAAGAGGGACAGGGGCCTGAGCAGTACTTC.

The sample holds one count of this clone. The chain recombines TRBV2 with TRBJ1-2, with D hard to call. Deletions cut 4 bases from V and 0 bases from J, with 9 bases between. CDR1 and CDR2 from the germline V gene are SNHLY and FYNNEI. The CDR3 runs to 14 residues. The CDR3 loop is CASSATGTNYGYTF. CDR3 bases: TGTGCCAGCAGTGCGACTGGAACTAACTATGGCTACACCTTC.

The chain employs TRBV30 and TRBJ2-7, with 9 bases aligning to TRBD2. The CDR3 totals 15 residues. Germline V gene lookup returns CDR1 GTSNPN and CDR2 SVGIG (reference sequence). V lost 1 base, J lost 3 bases, and 7 bases stayed unmatched. CDR3 sequence: CAWSGPGTSSYEQYF. In nucleotides, the CDR3 is TGTGCCTGGAGTGGTCCGGGGACTAGCAGCTACGAGCAGTACTTC.

The CDR3 region has the DNA TGTGCCAGCAGCGTCCTGGACTATTTTTACAATGAGCAGTTCTTC. It codes for CASSVLDYFYNEQFF. The chain recombines TRBV5-6 with TRBJ2-1; D is possibly TRBD2 (6 bases). This CDR3 comprises 15 residues. Germline values: CDR1 SGHDT, CDR2 YYEEEE. The V and J ends lost 4 bases and 4 bases respectively, with 15 bases between them.

V is TRBV7-6 and J is TRBJ1-4, with a possible D match to TRBD1 (5 bases). V lost 2 bases and J 5 bases, leaving 18 bases between the germline ends. CDR3 size: 17 residues. CDR1 is SGHVS, CDR2 FNYEAQ, per germline. The chain's CDR3 is CASSLNPSQQVNEKLFF. The CDR3 DNA reads as TGTGCCAGCAGCTTAAACCCCTCCCAACAGGTGAATGAAAAACTGTTTTTT. The full variable domain, rest sourced from reference TRBV7-6 and TRBJ1-4, is GAGVSQSPRYKVTKRGQDVALRCDPISGHVSLYWYRQALGQGPEFLTYFNYEAQQDKSGLPNDRFSAERPEGSISTLTIQRTEQRDSAMYRCASSLNPSQQVNEKLFFGSGTQLSVL.

V is TRBV6-5 and J is TRBJ1-1; maybe TRBD1 (6 bases). Trimming left V 8 bases short and J 3 bases short, with 16 bases between. Germline V gene data show CDR1 as MNHEY and CDR2 as SVGAGI. The CDR3 contains 14 residues. The CDR3: CASRPRQVDTEAFF. In nucleotides, the CDR3 is TGTGCCAGCCGCCCGAGACAGGTTGACACTGAAGCTTTCTTT.

This clone was found once. The gene calls are TRBV10-3 and TRBJ2-3; 11 positions agree with TRBD2. Germline CDR1 and CDR2: ENHRY and SYGVKD. The CDR3 is 20 residues long. The ends lost 4 bases at V and 1 base at J; junction bases unmatched: 16. CDR3 sequence reads: CAISANPLAGGRSGTDTQYF. In DNA form, the CDR3 reads TGTGCCATCAGTGCTAACCCCCTAGCGGGGGGCCGTAGTGGCACAGATACGCAGTATTTT.

This rearrangement joins TRBV13 to TRBJ1-3; D is undetermined. Per the germline V gene, CDR1 is PRHDT and CDR2 is FYEKMQ (reference sequence). Trimming shortened V by 4 bases and J by 0 bases, and 13 bases separated the two germline ends. The CDR3 sequence is 16 residues long. CDR3 loop: CASSSSHWSSGNTIYF. The CDR3 DNA follows: TGTGCCAGCAGCTCTAGTCACTGGAGCTCTGGAAACACCATATATTTT.

The chain couples TRBV7-8 to TRBJ1-1; 8 nucleotides align to TRBD1. The CDR3 length is 16 residues. Germline V gene lookup returns CDR1 SGHVS and CDR2 FQNEAQ. After removal of 5 bases from V and 0 bases from J, the junction contained 8 bases not matched to a gene. The CDR3 here is CASSPRRTGLNTEAFF. The CDR3 coding sequence is TGTGCCAGCAGCCCCCGGCGGACAGGGTTGAACACTGAAGCTTTCTTT.

Written as DNA, the CDR3 is TGTGCCAGCAGCCACCGGACGGATTTTAACTATGGCTACACCTTC. It is translated as CASSHRTDFNYGYTF. The chain carries TRBV3-1 (or the pseudogene TRBV3-2) and TRBJ1-2; D is unclear. CDR3 size: 15 residues. CDR1 is LGHDT and CDR2 is YNNKEL in the germline V gene (reference sequence). V lost 3 bases, J lost 1 base, and 12 bases lay in between.

The J gene is TRBJ2-7, the V gene TRBV7-9, with D possibly matching TRBD1 (6 bases). Germline assignment: CDR1 SEHNR and CDR2 FQNEAQ (reference sequence). The CDR3 is made up of 13 amino acids. With 6 bases removed from V and 0 bases from J, the gap between germline ends came to 9 bases. The CDR3 is CASRGDNSYEQYF. Written as DNA, the CDR3 is TGTGCCAGCAGGGGGGACAACTCCTACGAGCAGTACTTC.

This chain joins TRBV28 and TRBJ1-6; 8 bases line up with TRBD1. Germline V gene data show CDR1 as MDHEN and CDR2 as SYDVKM. The CDR3 is made up of 16 amino acids. J gave up 7 bases and V 5 bases, and 10 bases lay outside the gene matches. In DNA, the CDR3 is TGTGCCAGCAGTCCCAGGGGGCGCCGACCAAATTCACCCCTCCACTTT. Its protein product is CASSPRGRRPNSPLHF.

CDR3 loop: CASKPGGGYGYTF. The CDR3 coding sequence is TGTGCCAGTAAACCAGGGGGCGGCTATGGCTACACCTTC. This chain links TRBV19 with TRBJ1-2; 8 bases align to TRBD1. Germline V CDR1 and CDR2: LNHDA, SQIVND (reference sequence). V shed 7 bases, J shed 4 bases, and the junction held 5 bases outside the gene matches. There are 13 residues in the CDR3.

The chain is built from TRBV9 and TRBJ2-7; 10 nucleotides align to TRBD2. Germline CDR1 is SGDLS and CDR2 is YYNGEE. This CDR3 region has 14 residues. J gave up 7 bases and V 0 bases, and 4 bases lay outside the gene matches. CDR3 DNA: TGTGCCAGCAGCGTAGAAGCGGGGGGGCTGGAGCAGTACTTC. Its translation is CASSVEAGGLEQYF.

V usage is TRBV27 and J usage is TRBJ1-5; D ambiguous. The CDR3 totals 16 residues. V lost 6 bases, J lost 0 bases, and 15 bases lay in between. From germline, CDR1 is MNHEY and CDR2 SMNVEV (reference sequence). The CDR3 bases are TGTGCCAGCAGACCGGGTGGGGAGAATAGCAATCAGCCCCAGCATTTT. Its translation: CASRPGGENSNQPQHF.

This clone was seen once. Other nucleotide sequences in the sample specify the same CDR3. The V and J genes are TRBV6-5 and TRBJ1-2, with a possible D match to TRBD1 (6 bases). The length of the CDR3 is 13 residues. Germline CDR1 is MNHEY and CDR2 is SVGAGI. The V end was cut by 5 bases, the J end by 1 base, with 8 bases between. CDR3 DNA: TGTGCCAGCAGTCTACAGGGTAACTATGGCTACACCTTC. Translating it yields CASSLQGNYGYTF.

The chain joins TRBV7-6 to TRBJ1-3; D is uncertain. Trimming stripped 1 base from V and 0 bases from J, with 13 bases between. The CDR3 has 17 amino acids. Looked up from germline, CDR1 is SGHVS and CDR2 is FNYEAQ. The CDR3 DNA sequence: TGTGCCAGCAGCTTAGGTAATCCGGAGTACTCTGGAAACACCATATATTTT. It yields the protein CASSLGNPEYSGNTIYF.